The 24 T cell receptor beta chains below all came from one sample that was sequenced in a study of T-cell memory formation after mild COVID-19. TCRdb re-called the 5' RACE reads through MiXCR, storing one row per CDR3 protein. The data contain 300,000 to 400,000 distinct CDR3 sequences, more than 15% of them singletons. The sequencing input was PBMCs or a T cell subset sorted from them (not recorded which). These receptor sequences come from a young man who had mild COVID-19 (a few samples of this study predate the infection). Cell type and time point are not known.

The table lists this clonotype with a few counts. The J gene is TRBJ2-3, the V gene TRBV10-2, with TRBD2 matching 9 bases. Per the germline V gene, CDR1 is WSHSY and CDR2 is SAAADI. CDR3 size: 17 residues. Losses at the gene ends were 5 bases for V and 8 bases for J; bases not matched to a gene: 17. For the CDR3, the DNA is TGCGCCAGCAGTTCATTTACGACTTGGCGGGGGGGACCTACGCAGTATTTT. Translating it yields CASSSFTTWRGGPTQYF.

This rearrangement joins TRBV9 to TRBJ2-3; D gene unclear. V dropped 4 bases and J dropped 5 bases, with 17 bases sitting between them. Germline-derived CDR1 and CDR2 are SGDLS and YYNGEE. The CDR3 length is 15 residues. The CDR3 DNA sequence: TGTGCCAGCAGCCCAAGCCCTCAGTTTGGAGATACGCAGTATTTT. It codes for CASSPSPQFGDTQYF.

The chain links TRBV20-1 to TRBJ2-7; D may be TRBD1 (5 bases). Trimming stripped 4 bases from V and 7 bases from J, with 17 bases between. CDR3 size: 13 residues. Germline CDR1 DFQATT, CDR2 SNEGSKA (reference sequence). CDR3 amino acids: CSAKGGRGWEQYV. In DNA, the CDR3 is TGCAGTGCTAAGGGTGGTAGGGGCTGGGAGCAGTACGTC.

This clonotype was observed a few times. V and J are TRBV14 and TRBJ1-2; D may be TRBD1 (5 bases). Per the germline V gene, CDR1 is SGHDN and CDR2 is FVKESK. There are 16 residues in the CDR3. V was shortened by 0 bases and J by 5 bases, with 16 bases between the two germline ends. The CDR3 DNA reads TGTGCCAGCAGCCAAGATCCCCCCCAGGGAGAATATGGCTACACCTTC. Its translation: CASSQDPPQGEYGYTF.

The V call is TRBV7-9, the J call TRBJ1-1; TRBD1 is a possible D gene (5 bases). Germline CDR1 reads SEHNR; CDR2 reads FQNEAQ (reference sequence). The length of the CDR3 is 14 residues. V was cut by 3 bases and J by 5 bases, with 13 bases left in between. CDR3 DNA: TGTGCCAGCAGCTTTGGGGCTATAGGTACTGAAGCTTTCTTT. Translating it yields CASSFGAIGTEAFF.

This clonotype was picked up many times. The chain carries TRBV9 and TRBJ2-5; TRBD1 agrees at 11 bases. The CDR3 is 16 amino acids. Per the germline V gene, CDR1 is SGDLS and CDR2 is YYNGEE. J gave up 4 bases and V 0 bases, and 5 bases lay outside the gene matches. CDR3 DNA sequence: TGTGCCAGCAGCGTAGCTCTAGGACAGGGGGCAGAGACCCAGTACTTC. Residues: CASSVALGQGAETQYF.

This chain connects TRBV10-3 to TRBJ1-5; D unclear. This CDR3 is built from 13 residues. Per germline, CDR1 ENHRY and CDR2 SYGVKD. Trimming removed 4 bases at V and 0 bases at J, with 4 bases between. The CDR3 region is CAISADSNQPQHF. The CDR3 bases are TGTGCCATCAGTGCAGATAGCAATCAGCCCCAGCATTTT.

This clonotype was observed a few times. The rearrangement uses TRBV6-6 and TRBJ2-3, with D perhaps assigned TRBD1 or TRBD2 (5 bases each). Trimming took off 1 base at V and 3 bases at J, with 11 bases between the two ends. Germline CDR1 and CDR2: MNHNY and SVGAGI (reference sequence). The CDR3 spans 15 residues. The CDR3 sequence is CASSYFPEGTDTQYF. In DNA, the CDR3 is TGTGCCAGCAGTTACTTCCCAGAGGGGACAGATACGCAGTATTTT.

The genes are TRBV11-2 and TRBJ2-2, with D tentatively TRBD1 (5 bases). Germline V gene sequence: CDR1 SGHAT, CDR2 FQNNGV. V was clipped by 7 bases and J by 0 bases, with 15 bases between them. CDR3 length: 16 amino acids. The CDR3 spells CASIPLGAANTGELFF. In nucleotides, the CDR3 is TGTGCCAGCATACCCTTAGGGGCTGCGAACACCGGGGAGCTGTTTTTT.

The chain uses TRBV18 and TRBJ2-5; TRBD2 matches at 8 bases. The CDR3 is made up of 15 amino acids. The germline V gene has CDR1 KGHSH and CDR2 LQKENI. Trimming cost V 6 bases and J 5 bases; bases outside gene matches: 11. The CDR3 DNA follows: TGTGCCAGCTCTCCGGGACTAGTTGACGGGGAGACCCAGTACTTC. This sequence encodes CASSPGLVDGETQYF.

V is TRBV4-1 and J is TRBJ2-5, with 11 bases fitting TRBD2. CDR3 length equals 16 residues. V was pared by 1 base and J by 4 bases, with 5 bases of the junction left unmatched. Germline V lookup: CDR1 MGHRA, CDR2 YSYEKL. The DNA for the CDR3 is TGCGCCAGCAGCCAAGTGGTAGCGGGGGGGCCAGAGACCCAGTACTTC. It translates to CASSQVVAGGPETQYF.

The table lists this clonotype with a few counts. A much bigger clone sits one base away, suggesting this may be a read error. The J gene is TRBJ1-1, the V gene TRBV19, with D possibly being TRBD1 (5 bases). The CDR3 has 12 amino acids. Germline V CDR1 and CDR2: LNHDA, SQIVND (reference sequence). V lost 9 bases and J lost 5, with 13 bases in between. Here the CDR3 DNA reads TGTGCCAGCCTCAGGGCGAAGACTGAAGCTTTCTTT. Translation: CASLRAKTEAFF.

This clonotype has more than one count but fewer than ten. V gene TRBV20-1 combines with J gene TRBJ1-5; D is unclear. The germline V gene encodes CDR1 DFQATT and CDR2 SNEGSKA (reference sequence). V lost 3 bases to trimming and J lost 0 bases, with 9 bases between them. The CDR3 runs to 14 residues. CDR3 DNA: TGCAGTGCTAGTGCGCTCAATAGCAATCAGCCCCAGCATTTT. Translating it yields CSASALNSNQPQHF.

The rearrangement links TRBV7-2 to TRBJ2-1; D perhaps matches TRBD1 (5 bases). CDR1 and CDR2 (germline): SGHTA, FQGNSA. CDR3 length: 15 amino acids. The V end lost 4 bases, the J end lost 5 bases, and 15 bases lay between the germline ends. The CDR3 sequence is CASSWVGVPHNEQFF. The DNA for the CDR3 is TGTGCCAGCAGCTGGGTAGGGGTTCCCCACAATGAGCAGTTCTTC.

This clonotype was counted many times. V gene TRBV7-2 combines with J gene TRBJ2-5; 15 bases are a match to TRBD2. This CDR3 comprises 19 residues. The ends lost 4 bases at V and 3 bases at J; junction bases unmatched: 12. In germline, CDR1 is SGHTA, CDR2 FQGNSA. CDR3 sequence (DNA): TGTGCCAGCAGCTCAGGGACTAGCGGGGGGCAGGGAGCGGAAGAGACCCAGTACTTC. Encoded protein: CASSSGTSGGQGAEETQYF.

The gene calls are TRBV20-1 and TRBJ2-5; a possible D gene is TRBD2 (5 bases). The germline gives CDR1 DFQATT, CDR2 SNEGSKA (reference sequence). V was shortened by 3 bases and J by 6 bases, with 17 bases between the two germline ends. This CDR3 has 14 amino acids. The CDR3 protein is CSASGAAGEKTQYF. Here the CDR3 DNA reads TGCAGTGCTAGTGGAGCGGCCGGAGAAAAGACCCAGTACTTC.

This clonotype was detected only a few times. The chain uses TRBV6-2 or TRBV6-3 and TRBJ2-7; a weak D match, TRBD2 (5 bases). V lost 8 bases, J lost 3 bases, and 14 bases lay in between. Per the germline V gene, CDR1 is MNHEY and CDR2 is SVGEGT. This CDR3 has 13 residues. CDR3 loop: CASRDRGIYEQYF. CDR3 coding DNA: TGTGCCAGCCGAGACCGGGGAATCTACGAGCAGTACTTC.

This rearrangement joins TRBV5-1 to TRBJ2-3; maybe TRBD1 (5 bases). The CDR3 sequence is 12 residues long. V shed 4 bases and J shed 8 bases, with 11 bases lying between them. Germline V CDR1 and CDR2: SGHRS, YFSETQ. The chain's CDR3 is CASSIQGVTQYF. The DNA of the CDR3 is TGCGCCAGCAGCATCCAGGGTGTTACGCAGTATTTT.

This clonotype was seen repeatedly, ten times or more. V is TRBV30 and J is TRBJ2-3; D gene ambiguous. This CDR3 has 13 amino acids. Trimming left V 3 bases short and J 6 bases short, with 13 bases between. CDR1 is GTSNPN, CDR2 SVGIG, per germline (reference sequence). CDR3 region: CAWSRTRRDTQYF. The CDR3 DNA is TGTGCCTGGAGCCGGACCCGCAGGGATACGCAGTATTTT.

In this sample, this clonotype turned up a few times. The rearrangement links TRBV5-1 to TRBJ1-1, with D maybe TRBD1 (5 bases). The CDR3 consists of 13 residues. Trimming removed 3 bases at V and 8 bases at J, with 14 bases between. The V gene's germline CDR1 is SGHRS and CDR2 YFSETQ. In nucleotides, the CDR3 is TGCGCCAGCAGCTGGGGCTCTGACCGAGAAGCTTTCTTT. This codes for CASSWGSDREAFF.

This clonotype has a count of ten or more. The junction departs from germline at one end; a sequencing error may be responsible. The chain links TRBV7-7 to TRBJ1-3; D remains ambiguous. The CDR3 loop spans 13 amino acids. Germline assignment: CDR1 SSHAT and CDR2 FNYEAQ (reference sequence). CDR3 nucleotides: TGTGCTAGCAGCCCTTCCTCTGGAAACACCATATATTTT. Translated, it gives CASSPSSGNTIYF.

The rearrangement uses TRBV12-3 or TRBV12-4 and TRBJ2-2, with 7 positions matching TRBD1. Germline trimming cut 5 bases from V and 1 base from J; bases unmatched to any gene: 4. The CDR3 covers 15 residues. CDR3 loop: CASSRRQGNTGELFF. Written as DNA, the CDR3 is TGTGCCAGCAGTCGTCGACAGGGGAACACCGGGGAGCTGTTTTTT.

This chain links TRBV7-2 with TRBJ2-7; D perhaps matches TRBD2 (6 bases). V dropped 8 bases and J dropped 6 bases, with 11 bases sitting between them. Germline V gene lookup returns CDR1 SGHTA and CDR2 FQGNSA. CDR3 length equals 11 residues. This CDR3 reads CASGQGGEQYV. The DNA for the CDR3 is TGTGCCAGCGGGCAGGGAGGCGAGCAGTACGTC.

V gene TRBV6-6 combines with J gene TRBJ2-2; D is possibly TRBD2 (6 bases). The CDR3 is made up of 14 amino acids. Germline V gene lookup returns CDR1 MNHNY and CDR2 SVGAGI (reference sequence). V shed 10 bases and J shed 7 bases, with 19 bases lying between them. This chain's CDR3 is CAIGGPGSGGELFF. The CDR3 DNA reads TGTGCCATCGGGGGACCCGGATCGGGCGGGGAGCTGTTTTTT.